These 27 T cell receptor beta chains came from one sample sequenced in a study of T-cell reconstitution after alpha-beta-depleted transplantation in children. Using unique molecular identifiers, the investigators prepared the TCRbeta library. MiXCR, applied by TCRdb to the PCR reads, yields one record per CDR3 protein. This table has hundreds of thousands of distinct CDR3 sequences, around a sixth appearing once. The sample consisted of PBMCs from the stem cell graft donor, taken from the stem cell graft. Receptors originate from a human donor who donated a stem cell graft to a child with acute myeloid leukemia.

A few counts support this clonotype. V and J are TRBV5-1 and TRBJ2-1; TRBD2 matches at 7 bases. V lost 3 bases to trimming and J lost 5 bases; unmatched junction nucleotides: 11. The CDR3 has 16 residues. Germline CDR1 SGHRS, CDR2 YFSETQ. The CDR3 DNA reads TGCGCCAGCAGCTGGACTAGTTGGAGTAAGGACAATGAGCAGTTCTTC. Protein: CASSWTSWSKDNEQFF.

The rearrangement links TRBV20-1 to TRBJ1-6, with D unclear. The ends were cut back, 5 bases at V and 1 base at J, with 18 bases in the middle. This CDR3 is built from 17 residues. Germline V lookup: CDR1 DFQATT, CDR2 SNEGSKA (reference sequence). Written as DNA, the CDR3 is TGCAGTGCTCCCTTAAACGCCGAGAGGTCCTATAATTCACCCCTCCACTTT. Residues: CSAPLNAERSYNSPLHF.

This clonotype was recorded many times. This chain links TRBV20-1 with TRBJ1-4, with 8 bases that match TRBD1. The CDR3 has 15 amino acids. V was clipped by 3 bases and J by 4 bases; unmatched bases: 7. Germline loops: CDR1 DFQATT, CDR2 SNEGSKA (reference sequence). In DNA form, the CDR3 reads TGCAGTGCTAGCGGTCCGACAGGGGTTAATGAAAAACTGTTTTTT. Translated, it gives CSASGPTGVNEKLFF.

Only a few counts were recorded for this clonotype. This chain links TRBV5-6 with TRBJ2-3; 7 bases fit TRBD1. CDR1 is SGHDT, CDR2 YYEEEE, per germline. This CDR3 contains 12 residues. V lost 4 bases to trimming and J lost 9 bases; unmatched junction nucleotides: 5. CDR3 sequence (DNA): TGTGCCAGCAGCGTAACAGGGGTCACGCAGTATTTT. This translates into CASSVTGVTQYF.

The chain combines TRBV12-3 or TRBV12-4 with TRBJ2-1; 11 bases match TRBD2. This CDR3 is 16 amino acids long. V shed 6 bases and J 9 bases; nucleotides not matched to a gene: 13. The CDR3 nucleotides are TGTGCCAGCAGGGTTCTGGGACTAGCGGACCCTGGTGAGCAGTTCTTC. As protein: CASRVLGLADPGEQFF.

This clonotype was counted only a few times. The rearrangement uses TRBV12-3 or TRBV12-4 and TRBJ2-1; 9 nucleotides align to TRBD2. The V segment lost 5 bases and the J segment 7 bases; nucleotides outside the gene matches: 12. The CDR3 contains 16 residues. CDR3 amino acids: CASSLSRGGRRNEQFF. The CDR3 nucleotides are TGTGCCAGCAGTCTCTCGCGGGGGGGCCGTAGAAATGAGCAGTTCTTC.

A word on this clonotype: Since a much larger clone is just one base distant, this may be a read error. The gene calls are TRBV5-5 and TRBJ1-2; D remains ambiguous. Germline CDR1 SGHKS, CDR2 YYEKEE (reference sequence). The CDR3 runs 14 residues. For the CDR3, the DNA is TGTGCCATCAGCTTGAGGGTTCCGATCTATGGCTACACCTTC. Amino acid sequence: CAISLRVPIYGYTF.

This clonotype appeared a few times. The rearrangement links TRBV7-2 to TRBJ2-4; 8 bases line up with TRBD2. Germline V gene lookup returns CDR1 SGHTA and CDR2 FQGNSA. This CDR3 has 16 amino acids. V was clipped by 4 bases and J by 2 bases; unmatched bases: 7. The CDR3 nucleotides are TGTGCCAGCAGCTCCAGACTAGCGTTGTCCAAAAACATTCAGTACTTC. Its protein product is CASSSRLALSKNIQYF. The whole variable domain, remainder taken from reference TRBV7-2 and TRBJ2-4, is GAGVSQSPSNKVTEKGKDVELRCDPISGHTALYWYRQSLGQGLEFLIYFQGNSAPDKSGLPSDRFSAERTGGSVSTLTIQRTQQEDSAVYLCASSSRLALSKNIQYFGAGTRLSVL.

V and J are TRBV11-1 and TRBJ2-3, with 10 bases lining up with TRBD2. J lost 6 bases, V lost 3 bases, and 6 bases had no gene match. The CDR3 is 15 amino acids. Germline CDR1 SGHAT, CDR2 FQDESV (reference sequence). CDR3 sequence (DNA): TGTGCCAGCAGCTTTAGCGGGGGGCGGGGGGATACGCAGTATTTT. It is translated as CASSFSGGRGDTQYF.

CDR3 loop: CASSSFSLRILWNTEAFF. In DNA, the CDR3 is TGTGCCAGCAGTTCTTTCTCTCTCAGGATCCTCTGGAACACTGAAGCTTTCTTT. This chain connects TRBV28 to TRBJ1-1; unclear D gene. Germline CDR1 MDHEN, CDR2 SYDVKM. Trimming removed 4 bases from V and 1 base from J, with 22 bases in between. The CDR3 length is 18 residues.

Comments on this clonotype: A junction boundary mismatches the germline segment, possibly from a read error. The V call is TRBV20-1, the J call TRBJ2-2; D is possibly TRBD1 (6 bases). This CDR3 region has 15 residues. CDR1 is DFQATT and CDR2 is SNEGSKA in the germline V gene (reference sequence). The CDR3 bases are TGCAGTGCTAGGAGGGGGTTCTCGAACACCGGGGACCTGTTTTTT. Protein product: CSARRGFSNTGDLFF.

The chain uses TRBV20-1 and TRBJ1-6; possible D gene TRBD1, 5 bases. This CDR3 is 16 amino acids long. V dropped 5 bases and J dropped 2 bases, with 16 bases sitting between them. The germline V gene has CDR1 DFQATT and CDR2 SNEGSKA (reference sequence). The CDR3 spells CSAFPQGVTYNSPLHF. The CDR3 DNA follows: TGCAGTGCTTTTCCGCAGGGAGTCACCTATAATTCACCCCTCCACTTT.

The table lists this clonotype with many counts. The chain links TRBV12-3 or TRBV12-4 to TRBJ1-1, with D unclear. Trimming cost V 3 bases and J 11 bases, with 10 bases left between them. The CDR3 covers 11 residues. The CDR3 reads CASSFYGWAFF. In DNA, the CDR3 is TGTGCCAGCAGTTTTTATGGATGGGCTTTCTTT.

This clonotype was seen ten or more times. The chain couples TRBV29-1 to TRBJ2-1, with 7 bases aligning to TRBD1. CDR3 length: 14 amino acids. V trimming: 6 bases; J trimming: 6 bases; junction bases outside the gene matches: 11. The germline gives CDR1 SQVTM, CDR2 ANQGSEA. The CDR3 spells CSVYLPTGINEQFF. DNA for the CDR3: TGCAGCGTCTACTTACCGACAGGGATCAATGAGCAGTTCTTC.

In its sample, this clonotype was seen a few times. The chain joins TRBV6-1 to TRBJ2-7; 9 positions match TRBD1. Germline loops: CDR1 MNHNS, CDR2 SASEGT. This CDR3 is built from 16 residues. V lost 4 bases to trimming and J lost 5 bases; unmatched junction nucleotides: 12. DNA for the CDR3: TGTGCCAGCAGTGCTACAGGGGGCGACCCTTTTGACGAGCAGTACGTC. Translation: CASSATGGDPFDEQYV.

V is TRBV11-2 and J is TRBJ1-1; D ambiguous. The CDR3 covers 13 residues. Germline CDR1 SGHAT, CDR2 FQNNGV. V was trimmed by 7 bases and J by 7 bases, leaving 16 bases between them. DNA for the CDR3: TGTGCCAGCAACGTCATGGGGTCGGGTGAAGCTTTCTTT. It specifies CASNVMGSGEAFF.

Here the CDR3 reads CSARVAGTQPQHF. DNA of the CDR3: TGCAGTGCTAGAGTCGCAGGGACTCAGCCCCAGCATTTT. The chain joins TRBV20-1 to TRBJ1-5; D is possibly TRBD1 (5 bases). CDR3 length: 13 residues. Germline lookup yields CDR1 DFQATT and CDR2 SNEGSKA (reference sequence). V lost 1 base to trimming and J lost 6 bases, with 10 bases between them.

The chain has TRBV12-3 or TRBV12-4 and TRBJ2-1, with D perhaps TRBD2 (7 bases). V was clipped by 5 bases and J by 5 bases, with 19 bases between them. CDR3 length: 16 amino acids. CDR3 coding DNA: TGTGCCAGCAGTACGGCCCCGGCGGGGGCGAACAATGAGCAGTTCTTC. It codes for CASSTAPAGANNEQFF.

This clonotype was seen repeatedly, ten times or more. The chain links TRBV20-1 to TRBJ1-1, with 8 positions matching TRBD1. CDR3 length: 15 amino acids. The germline CDR1 and CDR2 sequences are DFQATT and SNEGSKA (reference sequence). Trimming at V came to 0 bases and at J to 2 bases, leaving 5 bases not matched to a gene. This CDR3 reads CSARDQGAGNTEAFF. The DNA of the CDR3 is TGCAGTGCTAGAGATCAGGGGGCGGGCAACACTGAAGCTTTCTTT.

This clonotype was picked up many times. The chain uses TRBV10-3 and TRBJ2-3; D is perhaps TRBD1 (7 bases). Germline-derived CDR1 and CDR2 are ENHRY and SYGVKD. The CDR3 is 18 residues long. V was clipped by 10 bases and J by 5 bases, with 31 bases between them. CDR3 nucleotide sequence: TGTGCCACGGCAACGGCCACCAGTGAAGACAGGGAGGAAGATACGCAGTATTTT. Its translation: CATATATSEDREEDTQYF.

This clonotype appeared a few times. The chain has TRBV7-2 and TRBJ2-5, with 13 positions matching TRBD2. Germline V gene data show CDR1 as SGHTA and CDR2 as FQGNSA. The CDR3 extends over 16 amino acids. The J segment lost 1 base and the V segment lost 2 bases, leaving 1 base of the junction unmatched. The CDR3 DNA reads TGTGCCAGCAGCTTATGGACTAGCGGGGGCCAAGAGACCCAGTACTTC. Encoded protein: CASSLWTSGGQETQYF.

This clonotype was counted at least ten times. The chain employs TRBV5-6 and TRBJ2-7, with D tentatively TRBD1 (6 bases). The CDR3 has 13 amino acids. Germline assignment: CDR1 SGHDT and CDR2 YYEEEE. Trimming took 0 bases from V and 6 from J, leaving 10 bases between them. CDR3 amino acids: CASSLGQDGEQYV. CDR3 in DNA: TGTGCCAGCAGCTTGGGACAGGATGGCGAGCAGTACGTC.

This chain joins TRBV7-2 and TRBJ2-1, with 8 bases aligning to TRBD2. This CDR3 has 15 residues. V shed 5 bases, J shed 6 bases, and the junction held 9 bases outside the gene matches. Germline V gene data show CDR1 as SGHTA and CDR2 as FQGNSA. CDR3 residues: CASSPTGTRPNEQFF. The CDR3 region has the DNA TGTGCCAGCAGCCCGACCGGGACTAGGCCCAATGAGCAGTTCTTC. The whole variable domain, filled in from reference TRBV7-2 and TRBJ2-1, reads GAGVSQSPSNKVTEKGKDVELRCDPISGHTALYWYRQSLGQGLEFLIYFQGNSAPDKSGLPSDRFSAERTGGSVSTLTIQRTQQEDSAVYLCASSPTGTRPNEQFFGPGTRLTVL.

Ten or more counts support this clonotype. The gene calls are TRBV20-1 and TRBJ1-2; TRBD1 aligns across 7 bases. This CDR3 contains 11 residues. Per germline, CDR1 DFQATT and CDR2 SNEGSKA (reference sequence). The V gene end was trimmed by 4 bases and the J gene end by 8 bases; junction bases not matched to a gene: 4. CDR3 amino acids: CSAIRGRGYTF. CDR3 nucleotide sequence: TGCAGTGCTATCAGGGGGAGGGGCTACACCTTC.

This clonotype was seen a handful of times. V and J are TRBV29-1 and TRBJ1-2; 7 positions match TRBD1. V dropped 7 bases and J dropped 4; count of bases not matched to a gene: 9. The germline CDR1 and CDR2 sequences are SQVTM and ANQGSEA. This CDR3 has 13 residues. The CDR3 nucleotides are TGCAGCGCTGTGGTTGGGACAGCCTATGGCTACACCTTC. Its protein product is CSAVVGTAYGYTF.

This clonotype has ten or more counts. The chain uses TRBV29-1 and TRBJ2-2, with D uncertain. Germline V gives CDR1 SQVTM, CDR2 ANQGSEA. V lost 6 bases, J lost 5 bases, and 16 bases lay in between. The CDR3 consists of 14 residues. This chain's CDR3 is CSVASLYSTGELFF. The CDR3 DNA follows: TGCAGCGTCGCGTCCCTTTATAGTACCGGGGAGCTGTTTTTT.

This clonotype was recorded many times. This chain joins TRBV20-1 and TRBJ2-7; 7 bases match TRBD1. Germline CDR1 and CDR2: DFQATT and SNEGSKA (reference sequence). Unmatched junction bases numbered 8, after V lost 5 bases and J lost 4 bases. The CDR3 runs to 13 residues. CDR3 sequence: CSAGTVEAYEQYV. The CDR3 nucleotides read TGCAGTGCTGGGACAGTGGAGGCGTACGAGCAGTACGTC.